This T cell receptor (beta chain) was identified during a study of CD8 T cells in ankylosing spondylitis. Germline CDR1 is SGDLS and CDR2 is YYNGEE. Trimming removed 0 bases at V and 4 bases at J, with 13 bases between. The CDR3 has 15 amino acids. Quantitative molecular-barcoded 5'-RACE generated the TCR beta libraries. TCRdb reprocessed the 5' RACE reads with MiXCR, giving one entry per CDR3 protein. The repertoire holds some 450,000 distinct CDR3 sequences, 17% seen once, with over 0.9% in the top ten. On this clonotype itself: Its cognate antigen is unknown.

Overall study findings and caveats: Disease-associated clones were reportedly significantly overrepresented in matched ankylosing spondylitis synovial fluid. Within ankylosing spondylitis blood, a TCR beta motif made up of under 10 highly homologous variants appeared to be characteristic. Disease-linked clones were CD8+ and relatively rare in peripheral blood.

The source material was blood, either unsorted or a sorted T cell fraction (not recorded which). This TCR was sampled from a male donor with ankylosing spondylitis. The chain recombines TRBV9 with TRBJ2-5; D is unresolved. CDR3 DNA sequence: TGTGCCAGCAGCGTAGCTACCCAGCCCGGAGAGACCCAGTACTTC. Translating it yields CASSVATQPGETQYF.